This T cell receptor beta chain appears in the sequencing data of a study of cytomegalovirus exposure and HLA in healthy donors. Broader study findings: The classifier, whose performance was assessed in both the original and validation cohorts, reportedly diagnosed cytomegalovirus status with high specificity and sensitivity. Across HLA loci, a later analysis found differing TCR association rates, with DRB1 most and HLA-C fewest. In a later analysis, a missense DCLRE1C variant was linked to TCR beta V- and J-gene trimming.

Every donor was a healthy person donating bone marrow. Details on this clone: What it binds is unknown.

The study ran its PCR with 60 Vbeta and 13 Jbeta primers. This table comes from immunoSEQ multiplex PCR, and its TCRdb copy is limited to in-frame clones, with some not included. This repertoire shows fewer than 150,000 clones, around 85% found once; its top ten account for roughly 6.7%. This clonotype originated in a woman under 40 in good health and CMV-seropositive. Sequencing was performed on PBMCs.

The CDR3 DNA reads as TGTGCCTGGAGTGGGGGACAGCACTCCTACGAGCAGTACTTC. It is translated as CAWSGGQHSYEQYF. This chain uses TRBV30 with TRBJ2-7, with 7 bases aligning to TRBD1. V lost 1 base, J lost 0 bases, and 3 bases stayed unmatched. The CDR3 has 14 residues. Per the germline V gene, CDR1 is GTSNPN and CDR2 is SVGIG (reference sequence).